The 28 T cell receptor beta chains in this list originate from one sample, sequenced in a study of blood T cell repertoires in COVID-19. The assay was immunoSEQ multiplex PCR, and TCRdb's table has in-frame clones only and misses some. The table records around 93,000 clones, about 80% of them present only once. The sequenced sample was peripheral blood. Receptors were obtained from a man aged 55 to 70 with acute or convalescent COVID-19.

This clone was picked up one time. V usage is TRBV5-1 and J usage is TRBJ2-7, with 7 bases fitting TRBD1. The germline gives CDR1 SGHRS, CDR2 YFSETQ. The CDR3 totals 14 residues. V lost 4 bases to trimming and J lost 2 bases; unmatched junction nucleotides: 6. The CDR3: CASSSRDSTYEQYF. The CDR3 DNA reads as TGCGCCAGCAGCAGCCGGGACAGTACCTACGAGCAGTACTTC.

This clone was seen once. This chain connects TRBV27 to TRBJ1-2; 9 positions match TRBD1. Per the germline V gene, CDR1 is MNHEY and CDR2 is SMNVEV (reference sequence). Germline trimming cut 3 bases from V and 0 bases from J; bases unmatched to any gene: 2. The CDR3 length is 15 residues. CDR3 sequence: CASSLGTGSNYGYTF. The CDR3 DNA sequence: TGTGCCAGCAGTTTGGGGACAGGGTCTAACTATGGCTACACCTTC.

The chain has TRBV16 and TRBJ1-1; D call uncertain. Germline CDR1 and CDR2: KGHSY and FQNENV. Trimming took off 0 bases at V and 1 base at J, with 6 bases between the two ends. The CDR3 totals 14 residues. The CDR3 loop reads CASSQSPGNTEAFF. CDR3 nucleotides: TGTGCCAGCAGCCAATCCCCAGGGAACACTGAAGCTTTCTTT. Variable domain in full (rest from reference TRBV16 and TRBJ1-1): GEEVAQTPKHLVRGEGQKAKLYCAPIKGHSYVFWYQQVLKNEFKFLISFQNENVFDETGMPKERFSAKCLPNSPCSLEIQATKLEDSAVYFCASSQSPGNTEAFFGQGTRLTVV.

The chain uses TRBV30 and TRBJ1-5, with 7 bases lining up with TRBD1. The CDR3 loop spans 14 amino acids. Germline CDR1 reads GTSNPN; CDR2 reads SVGIG (reference sequence). Losses at the gene ends were 2 bases for V and 6 bases for J; bases not matched to a gene: 7. The CDR3 region is CAWSSTGESQPQHF. The CDR3 nucleotides are TGTGCCTGGAGTTCTACAGGGGAGAGTCAGCCCCAGCATTTT.

For this clone: In the same sample, other DNA sequences code for this CDR3. The CDR3 DNA reads TGCGCCAGCAGCTTGGCAGGGGGGTATTCACCCCTCCACTTT. Translated, it gives CASSLAGGYSPLHF. The chain is built from TRBV5-1 and TRBJ1-6; 7 nucleotides align to TRBD1. The CDR3 is 14 residues long. The V gene's germline CDR1 is SGHRS and CDR2 YFSETQ. V lost 0 bases to trimming and J lost 8 bases; unmatched junction nucleotides: 2.

This clone has more than one count but fewer than ten. The rearrangement links TRBV30 to TRBJ2-5, with 7 bases matching TRBD1. The CDR3 consists of 14 residues. CDR1 GTSNPN and CDR2 SVGIG come from the germline V gene (reference sequence). The V segment lost 1 base and the J segment 7 bases; nucleotides outside the gene matches: 9. CDR3 amino acids: CAWSEGTGVRTQYF. Here the CDR3 DNA reads TGTGCCTGGAGTGAGGGAACAGGGGTCCGGACCCAGTACTTC.

There are a few counts of this clone. The chain carries TRBV9 and TRBJ1-6, with 8 bases fitting TRBD1. Germline values: CDR1 SGDLS, CDR2 YYNGEE. This CDR3 contains 15 residues. Trimming cost V 2 bases and J 9 bases; bases outside gene matches: 7. The CDR3 region has the DNA TGTGCCAGCAGCGTCCGGGGACAGGACGGTTCACCCCTCCACTTT. Encoded protein: CASSVRGQDGSPLHF.

The CDR3 reads CASSLAEGNNSPLHF. The CDR3 bases are TGTGCCAGCAGCTTAGCGGAGGGGAACAATTCACCCCTCCACTTT. The rearrangement joins TRBV7-8 to TRBJ1-6; TRBD1 is a possible D gene (5 bases). From germline, CDR1 is SGHVS and CDR2 FQNEAQ. V was pared by 0 bases and J by 7 bases, with 10 bases between. This CDR3 region has 15 residues.

This chain connects TRBV4-3 to TRBJ1-3, with a weak D call TRBD1 (6 bases). Trimming pared 3 bases from V and 0 bases from J, leaving 12 bases between. The CDR3 extends over 16 amino acids. Germline V gene data show CDR1 as LGHNA and CDR2 as YSLEER. CDR3 nucleotides: TGCGCCAGCAGCCACGACCTAGGGGGCTCTGGAAACACCATATATTTT. Translation gives CASSHDLGGSGNTIYF.

This clone came up a few times. The chain recombines TRBV7-2 with TRBJ1-4; TRBD1 matches 7 bases. This CDR3 contains 15 residues. Germline-derived CDR1 and CDR2 are SGHTA and FQGNSA. The V gene end was trimmed by 4 bases and the J gene end by 3 bases; junction bases not matched to a gene: 5. The CDR3 spells CASSYRQGANEKLFF. CDR3 nucleotide sequence: TGTGCCAGCAGCTATCGACAGGGAGCTAATGAAAAACTGTTTTTT.

The chain couples TRBV6-5 to TRBJ1-3; the D is unclear. From germline, CDR1 is MNHEY and CDR2 SVGAGI. V was shortened by 7 bases and J by 3 bases, with 10 bases between the two germline ends. The CDR3 runs to 13 residues. This CDR3 reads CASTPTVGNTIYF. CDR3 DNA sequence: TGTGCCAGCACTCCTACGGTTGGAAACACCATATATTTT.

The rearrangement uses TRBV7-9 and TRBJ2-5, with D hard to call. Per germline, CDR1 SEHNR and CDR2 FQNEAQ (reference sequence). This CDR3 is built from 12 residues. V was trimmed by 2 bases and J by 9 bases, leaving 10 bases between them. CDR3 sequence: CASSLNSWAQYF. CDR3 DNA: TGTGCCAGCAGCTTAAACAGTTGGGCCCAGTACTTC.

V gene TRBV10-3 combines with J gene TRBJ1-1; tentative D call: TRBD1 (5 bases). Germline values: CDR1 ENHRY, CDR2 SYGVKD. This CDR3 is built from 14 residues. V was trimmed by 5 bases and J by 3 bases, leaving 13 bases between them. CDR3 nucleotide sequence: TGTGCCATCAGTCGACTGGAAGGGGACACTGAAGCTTTCTTT. Translated, it gives CAISRLEGDTEAFF.

The chain recombines TRBV11-2 with TRBJ1-3; D unresolved. V lost 3 bases, J lost 0 bases, and 9 bases lay in between. The CDR3 has 15 residues. Looked up from germline, CDR1 is SGHAT and CDR2 is FQNNGV. CDR3 DNA: TGTGCCAGCAGCTTGTCCCTAAGCTCTGGAAACACCATATATTTT. Protein product: CASSLSLSSGNTIYF.

Here the CDR3 DNA reads TGTGCCAGCAGTAGTAGCGGGGGTTTCACCGGGGAGCTGTTTTTT. Translating it yields CASSSSGGFTGELFF. This rearrangement joins TRBV6-4 to TRBJ2-2; 9 bases align to TRBD2. The CDR3 has 15 amino acids. The junction had 5 bases not matched to a gene; V was cut back by 5 bases and J by 4 bases. Per germline, CDR1 MRHNA and CDR2 SNTAGT.

The chain couples TRBV11-2 to TRBJ2-1, with 9 bases identical to TRBD2. Germline loops: CDR1 SGHAT, CDR2 FQNNGV. The CDR3 runs 15 residues. The junction had 4 bases not matched to a gene; V was cut back by 3 bases and J by 4 bases. CDR3 in DNA: TGTGCCAGCAGCTTCTCTAGCGGGGTTTACAATGAGCAGTTCTTC. This encodes CASSFSSGVYNEQFF. Combining the CDR3 with reference TRBV11-2 and TRBJ2-1 gives the whole variable domain EAGVAQSPRYKIIEKRQSVAFWCNPISGHATLYWYQQILGQGPKLLIQFQNNGVVDDSQLPKDRFSAERLKGVDSTLKIQPAKLEDSAVYLCASSFSSGVYNEQFFGPGTRLTVL.

The rearrangement uses TRBV7-2 and TRBJ1-1; 9 bases agree with TRBD1. The V gene end was trimmed by 0 bases and the J gene end by 5 bases; junction bases not matched to a gene: 1. This CDR3 is 14 amino acids long. Germline V CDR1 and CDR2: SGHTA, FQGNSA. The CDR3 region has the DNA TGTGCCAGCAGCTTAGCGGGACAGGGAACTGAAGCTTTCTTT. Amino acids: CASSLAGQGTEAFF.

The gene calls are TRBV6-5 and TRBJ1-2, with 8 bases matching TRBD1. The CDR3 consists of 14 residues. The junction had 3 bases not matched to a gene; V was cut back by 5 bases and J by 1 base. Germline lookup yields CDR1 MNHEY and CDR2 SVGAGI. This CDR3 is CASSRTGSNYGYTF. DNA for the CDR3: TGTGCCAGCAGTAGGACAGGGAGTAACTATGGCTACACCTTC.

V usage is TRBV6-4 and J usage is TRBJ2-3; tentatively, D is TRBD2 (6 bases). Germline CDR1 MRHNA, CDR2 SNTAGT. V lost 4 bases, J lost 2 bases, and 7 bases lay in between. There are 13 residues in the CDR3. For the CDR3, the DNA is TGTGCCAGCAGTGTGGGACTCACAGATACGCAGTATTTT. This gives the protein CASSVGLTDTQYF.

The V gene is TRBV7-9, the J gene TRBJ1-6; D is possibly TRBD1 (6 bases). Germline V CDR1 and CDR2: SEHNR, FQNEAQ (reference sequence). Trimming removed 1 base from V and 10 bases from J, with 11 bases in between. This CDR3 is built from 14 residues. The chain's CDR3 is CASSLEVRGSPLHF. The CDR3 DNA reads as TGTGCCAGCAGCTTAGAAGTCAGGGGCTCACCCCTCCACTTT. The variable domain in full, with the rest retrieved from reference TRBV7-9 and TRBJ1-6, is DTGVSQNPRHKITKRGQNVTFRCDPISEHNRLYWYRQTLGQGPEFLTYFQNEAQLEKSRLLSDRFSAERPKGSFSTLEIQRTEQGDSAMYLCASSLEVRGSPLHFGNGTRLTVT.

The J gene is TRBJ1-5, the V gene TRBV14; no definite D call. The germline gives CDR1 SGHDN, CDR2 FVKESK. V lost 1 base to trimming and J lost 6 bases, with 10 bases between them. The CDR3 extends over 14 amino acids. DNA of the CDR3: TGTGCCAGCAGCCAAGGGGTAGGAGGTCAGCCCCAGCATTTT. Its protein is CASSQGVGGQPQHF.

V and J are TRBV30 and TRBJ1-5; tentative D call: TRBD1 (6 bases). The CDR3 covers 15 residues. From germline, CDR1 is GTSNPN and CDR2 SVGIG (reference sequence). V lost 0 bases to trimming and J lost 7 bases, with 16 bases between them. This CDR3 is CAWSVAGQGLQPQHF. CDR3 nucleotides: TGTGCCTGGAGTGTGGCTGGGCAGGGGTTACAGCCCCAGCATTTT.

The chain combines TRBV2 with TRBJ2-5, with TRBD1 as a possible D gene (5 bases). Between the trimmed V and J ends, which lost 10 bases and 4 bases, there was a span of 19 bases. The CDR3 has 14 residues. The germline V gene encodes CDR1 SNHLY and CDR2 FYNNEI. This chain's CDR3 is CATLFRQGGETQYF. Written as DNA, the CDR3 is TGTGCCACCTTGTTTCGGCAGGGTGGAGAGACCCAGTACTTC.

J is TRBJ2-7 and V is TRBV11-3, with TRBD2 matching 12 bases. Germline assignment: CDR1 SGHNT and CDR2 YENEEA. The junction had 2 bases not matched to a gene; V was cut back by 4 bases and J by 4 bases. The CDR3 runs 14 residues. CDR3 region: CASSSTSGGYEQYF. Written as DNA, the CDR3 is TGTGCCAGCAGCTCGACTAGCGGGGGTTACGAGCAGTACTTC.

The chain couples TRBV9 to TRBJ2-5; 7 bases are a match to TRBD1. Germline V gene lookup returns CDR1 SGDLS and CDR2 YYNGEE. J gave up 4 bases and V 3 bases, and 6 bases lay outside the gene matches. The CDR3 spans 14 residues. As DNA, the CDR3 is TGTGCCAGCAGCGGACCGACAGGGTTAGAGACCCAGTACTTC. This codes for CASSGPTGLETQYF.

The chain employs TRBV18 and TRBJ1-4, with TRBD1 identical over 7 bases. With 8 bases clipped from V and 7 bases from J, the junction kept 7 bases outside the gene matches. Germline-derived CDR1 and CDR2 are KGHSH and LQKENI. CDR3 length: 13 residues. This CDR3 reads CASHPGGGEKLFF. The CDR3 DNA reads TGTGCCAGCCACCCAGGGGGAGGTGAAAAACTGTTTTTT.

The chain carries TRBV4-2 and TRBJ1-1; 7 nucleotides agree with TRBD1. Germline V gene sequence: CDR1 LGHNA, CDR2 YNFKEQ. The CDR3 extends over 13 amino acids. Trimming cost V 1 base and J 8 bases; bases outside gene matches: 4. CDR3 loop: CASSQGTGLEAFF. The DNA of the CDR3 is TGTGCCAGCAGCCAAGGGACAGGTCTCGAAGCTTTCTTT.

This chain links TRBV6-5 with TRBJ1-1; 9 bases line up with TRBD1. This CDR3 contains 13 residues. CDR1 is MNHEY, CDR2 SVGAGI, per germline. V gave up 5 bases and J gave up 11 bases; unmatched junction bases: 9. The CDR3 loop is CASSREQGADAFF. In nucleotides, the CDR3 is TGTGCCAGCAGTCGTGAACAGGGGGCCGACGCTTTCTTT.